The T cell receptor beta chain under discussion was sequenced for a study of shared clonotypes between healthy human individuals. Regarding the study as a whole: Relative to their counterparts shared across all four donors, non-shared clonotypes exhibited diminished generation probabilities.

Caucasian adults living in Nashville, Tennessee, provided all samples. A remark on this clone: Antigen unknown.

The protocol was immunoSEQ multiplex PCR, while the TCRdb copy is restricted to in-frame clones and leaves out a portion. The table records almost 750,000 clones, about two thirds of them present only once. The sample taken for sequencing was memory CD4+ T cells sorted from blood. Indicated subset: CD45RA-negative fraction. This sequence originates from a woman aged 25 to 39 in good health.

The CDR3 sequence is CASSWGGENSYEQYF. DNA for the CDR3: TGCGCCAGCAGCTGGGGTGGGGAGAACTCCTACGAGCAGTACTTC. V is TRBV5-1 and J is TRBJ2-7; tentative D call: TRBD2 (5 bases). CDR1 is SGHRS and CDR2 is YFSETQ in the germline V gene. The CDR3 length is 15 residues. Trimming took off 3 bases at V and 0 bases at J, with 13 bases between the two ends.